This T cell receptor (beta chain) stems from a study of circulating CD8 cells and anti-PD-1 response in melanoma (dated by TCRdb to 2019 to 2021). For the wider study: Nivolumab was given to patients intravenously at 3 mg/kg every 2 weeks. Patients with complete or partial responses were counted as responders, while patients with stable or progressive disease (RECIST v1.1) were counted as non-responders. On on-treatment samples, PD-1 was detected using a biotinylated anti-human IgG4 antibody. The TCR repertoire analysis covered approximately eleven melanoma patients: 7 non-responders and 4 responders. The melanoma cohort had some 13 patients, seven of whom got anti-PD-1 as first-line therapy, while the other six had previously had targeted therapy or immunotherapy. Paper-wide results and their limitations: The authors pointed out that the cohort included both treatment-naive and previously treated patients, and that this mix could influence the results. Tumor material was not accessible, so tumor reactivity was assessed by peptide assays on expanded sorted subsets instead. The highest diversity was observed in the DNEG repertoire, similar and higher clonality was shown by the PD-1 and DPOS repertoires, and the lowest diversity was found in the TIGIT repertoires. Repertoires were found to be largely private between subsets, with under 7% of TRB clonotypes shared at M1, and the highest sharing was observed between DPOS and TIGIT. Because material was limited, most experiments were generally run without replicates. Only baseline and M1 samples from a small cohort with few responders were used in the published TCR repertoire comparisons.

Within its sample, this clonotype is medium-sized (0.01 to 0.1%). Its antigen specificity is not known. Per-base quality was not reported, and no clone a single base away is much larger than it. Instrument on record: NextSeq 500. TCR libraries were prepared from roughly 14 ng of total RNA with the QIAseq Immune Repertoire RNA Library Kit, Human TCR Panel. TCR libraries were sequenced on an Illumina NextSeq with a Mid Output V2 kit, using asymmetric 261x41 paired-end reads. Every TCR library was diluted to 4 to 4.5 nM, then pooled, denatured and loaded at about 1 pM. The authors' analysis ran thus. TCR FASTQ files were processed in the QIAGEN GeneGlobe Data Analysis Center, and downstream analysis was performed in R 3.5.2. Clonality was calculated as one minus the Shannon entropy normalized by the log of the number of unique productive sequences. Fisher exact tests at 5% FDR, run separately within each subset, picked out TRA or TRB clonotypes whose abundance differed between baseline and M1. Differentially abundant clonotypes were categorized as emerging, expanding, contracting or non-expanding/contracting. Morisita's overlap index was used to measure how much repertoires overlapped between patients. TCRdb ran its own pipeline on the public reads, namely fastp trimming at Q25 and MiXCR clone calling, and kept in-frame beta chains. When rows share a CDR3 protein, they turn into one entry using the most common DNA and genes. The V and J calls follow TCRdb's processing rather than the paper's. The sample table contains roughly 500 distinct CDR3 sequences; only one count was recorded for about 10% of them. The top ten clones comprise roughly 52% of the sample.

Using a BD FACSAria II cell sorter, four subsets defined by PD-1 and/or TIGIT were sorted from live CD3+CD8+TCRalphabeta+ cells. To characterize relevance to anti-PD-1 therapy response, circulating CD8 T cells were sorted into four subsets based on PD-1 and TIGIT expression. For each sorted CD8 T-cell subset, both the TCR alpha and TCR beta chains were sequenced. Peripheral blood was collected at three points: before the first anti-PD-1 injection, after two injections and after four injections. Ficoll gradient centrifugation was used to isolate PBMCs right away. Until use, PBMCs were stored frozen in liquid nitrogen in RPMI containing roughly 20% FCS and 10% DMSO. Thawed PBMCs were stained with a viability dye and antibodies against CD3, CD8alpha, TCRalphabeta, PD-1 and TIGIT. Total RNA was extracted with the RNeasy Kit, and every sample reached a RIN above 7. The TCR was taken from a human donor with melanoma. Specimen: CD8+ T cells from PBMCs, collected at baseline or after one month of anti-PD-1 therapy (not recorded which).

The base sequence is TGTGCCAGCAGCTTGTGGAAGGGGGGCTACGAGCAGTACTTC. Its amino acids are CASSLWKGGYEQYF. The chain employs TRBV5-8 and TRBJ2-7; the D gene is possibly TRBD1 or TRBD2, each agreeing over 6 bases. Measured from the cysteine to the phenylalanine, the CDR3 is 14 residues long. Only the CDR3 region is kept as DNA, spanning 42 bases read in frame from base 1. The germline V gene encodes CDR1 SGHTS and CDR2 YDEGEE. A distance of 11 bases separates the germline ends of V and J, which lose 1 base and 3 bases respectively. This CDR3, with the reference TRBV5-8 and TRBJ2-7 proteins standing in past its ends, gives the full variable domain EAGVTQSPTHLIKTRGQQATLRCSPISGHTSVYWYQQALGLGLQFLLWYDEGEERNRGNFPPRFSGRQFPNYSSELNVNALELEDSALYLCASSLWKGGYEQYFGPGTRLTVT.